Listed below are T cell receptor beta chains from one sample, sequenced in a study of metastatic and nonmetastatic thyroid tumors. TCRdb re-processed the PCR reads through MiXCR. The table lists some 20,000 clones, 20% to 25% of them singletons. The sequenced sample was tumor tissue. The receptors come from a female donor with papillary thyroid cancer or a benign thyroid nodule (not recorded which). Some clones in this sample may be carry-over from other donors' samples. The CDR3 runs from the conserved cysteine through the conserved F or W. The D gene is left open where the match is weak. A clone size is listed for some rows: how often the clone was seen (once, few, many), or a class if it is expanded.

>-|TRBV11-2|-|TRBJ2-7
TGTGCCAGCAGCCCATTTCGGAACGAGCAGTACTTC
CASSPFRNEQYF
>few|TRBV6-1|-|TRBJ2-6
TGTGCCAGCATACCGCCGGGACATGGCTCTGGGGCCAACGTCCTGACTTTC
CASIPPGHGSGANVLTF
>many|TRBV9|-|TRBJ2-3
TGTGCCAGCAGCGCACCGACCTCAGATACGCAGTATTTT
CASSAPTSDTQYF
>-|TRBV20-1|TRBD1|TRBJ2-7
TGCAGTGCTAGACGGACAGGGGGCGCTGCGTACGAGCAGTACTTC
CSARRTGGAAYEQYF
>few|TRBV6-6|TRBD2|TRBJ2-1
TGTGCCAGCAGTTACGGGACTAGCGGGAGGGCCCCTAAGTATGAGCAGTTCTTC
CASSYGTSGRAPKYEQFF
>many|TRBV7-2|-|TRBJ1-2
TGTGCCAGCAGCTTAGACAGGGTGAACTATGGCTACACCTTC
CASSLDRVNYGYTF
>medium-sized|TRBV6-2/TRBV6-3|-|TRBJ1-6
TGTGCCAGCAGGAGAGACGGATATCATAATTCACCCCTCCACTTT
CASRRDGYHNSPLHF
>-|TRBV15|-|TRBJ2-5
TGTGCCACCAGCACCCCCCGGTCCGAAGAGACCCAGTACTTC
CATSTPRSEETQYF
>many|TRBV24-1|-|TRBJ2-1
TGTGCCACCAGTGATTCCAGGTTCAGCCGTGATGTCAATGAGCAGTTCTTC
CATSDSRFSRDVNEQFF
>few|TRBV11-2|TRBD2|TRBJ2-7
TGTGCCAGCAGTTTAGATGGCACTAGCGGGAGATCCGAGCAGTACTTC
CASSLDGTSGRSEQYF
>many|TRBV2|-|TRBJ2-2
TGTGCCAGATCTCTCCAAACAGGACTGAACACCGGGGAGCTGTTTTTT
CARSLQTGLNTGELFF
>-|TRBV30|-|TRBJ1-1
TGTGCCTGGAGTCGGACACTGGGGACTGAAGCTTTCTTT
CAWSRTLGTEAFF
>few|TRBV11-1|-|TRBJ2-1
TGTGCCAGCAGCTTCTCAAGTACGGTTCTTATCTACAATGAGCAGTTCTTC
CASSFSSTVLIYNEQFF
>once|TRBV5-1|-|TRBJ2-3
TGCGCCAGCAGCGAGAACACAGATACGCAGTATTTT
CASSENTDTQYF
>few|TRBV19|-|TRBJ2-2
TGTGCCAGTTCCGCGGGTTGGGAGCTGTTTTTT
CASSAGWELFF
>few|TRBV9|-|TRBJ2-3
TGTGCCAGCAGCGTAGGAGCCGTCTCTAGCACAGATACGCAGTATTTT
CASSVGAVSSTDTQYF
>few|TRBV6-2/TRBV6-3|-|TRBJ1-2
TGTGCCAGCAGTAAACTTGCTATCAGCTACACCTTC
CASSKLAISYTF
>once|TRBV20-1|-|TRBJ2-3
TGCAGTGCTAGATCGGTTAGCACAGATACGCAGTATTTT
CSARSVSTDTQYF
>-|TRBV7-3|TRBD2|TRBJ2-5
TGCGCCAGCAGCCAGGGGACTAGCGGGAGAGAGACCCAGTACTTC
CASSQGTSGRETQYF
>-|TRBV3-1|TRBD2|TRBJ2-1
TGTGCCAGCAGCCGCGGGACTAGCGGGAATGAGCAGTTCTTC
CASSRGTSGNEQFF
>many|TRBV19|TRBD2|TRBJ2-2
TGTGCCAGTAGTTGGGCTAGCGGGGACGGGGAGCTGTTTTTT
CASSWASGDGELFF
>many|TRBV11-3|-|TRBJ1-2
TGTGCCAGCAGCTTAGACAGGGGACATGGCTACACCTTC
CASSLDRGHGYTF
>medium-sized|TRBV11-2|-|TRBJ2-5
TGTGCCAGCAGCTTAGTGGCAGGGTTAGTAGAGACCCAGTACTTC
CASSLVAGLVETQYF
>few|TRBV5-1|-|TRBJ1-6
TGCGCTAGCAGCTTGGACGGGGCCAATAATTCACCCCTCCACTTT
CASSLDGANNSPLHF
>few|TRBV6-5|TRBD2|TRBJ2-1
TGTGCCAGCAGTTTAGCGGGAGTTCGCAATGAGCAGTTCTTC
CASSLAGVRNEQFF
>many|TRBV4-1|TRBD1|TRBJ1-3
TGCGCCAGCAGCCAAGAGGGACAGGGTTCTGGAAACACCATATATTTT
CASSQEGQGSGNTIYF